The subject of this entry is one T cell receptor (beta chain). Its antigen is not known. This record belongs to a study of cytomegalovirus exposure and HLA in healthy donors. This CDR3 spans 17 amino acids. Germline assignment: CDR1 SGHRS and CDR2 YFSETQ. Trimming cost V 0 bases and J 3 bases, with 19 bases left between them. Generated by immunoSEQ multiplex PCR, the TCRdb table keeps only in-frame clones and is missing some. The repertoire has over 150,000 clones, 86% of them found once; the top ten carry about 2.2%. The study's findings and limits: It was 164 TCR beta chains that were listed as cytomegalovirus-associated.

The sequenced sample consisted of PBMCs. The chain couples TRBV5-1 to TRBJ2-7; TRBD1 is a possible D gene (5 bases). The sequence derives from a young woman in good health and CMV-seronegative. The CDR3 spells CASSLGQGAFKFYEQYF. The CDR3 DNA reads as TGCGCCAGCAGCTTGGGCCAGGGCGCGTTCAAATTCTACGAGCAGTACTTC.